This T cell receptor beta chain was identified during a study of cytomegalovirus exposure and HLA in healthy donors. Study conclusions and caveats: TCR beta sequences reportedly predicted most subjects' HLA-A and HLA-B alleles accurately.

Among the donors, all were healthy bone marrow donors. Donors sampled were nominally healthy, though unrecorded immune exposures were likely. In the PCR, 60 Vbeta and 13 Jbeta primers were used. The method was immunoSEQ multiplex PCR; TCRdb's version includes in-frame clones alone and lacks a portion of them. The data hold 150,000 to 200,000 clones, with about 70% observed a single time. Concerning this clone itself: Its antigen is currently unknown.

This clonotype was obtained from a man in his thirties or forties in good health and CMV-seropositive. The sample comprised PBMCs.

The CDR3 here is CASSFEQTDTQYF. CDR3 in DNA: TGTGCCAGCAGCTTTGAGCAAACAGATACGCAGTATTTT. The chain couples TRBV11-3 to TRBJ2-3; no reliable D call. The CDR3 covers 13 residues. CDR1 SGHNT and CDR2 YENEEA come from the germline V gene. The V and J ends lost 3 bases and 3 bases respectively, with 7 bases between them.